This T cell receptor (beta chain) was sequenced for a study of T cell repertoires in cytomegalovirus infection. Study details: Peptides in the study included HLA-C-restricted and HLA-B-restricted CMV epitopes. Public TCR beta signatures indicated both CMV infection and matching HLA type.

Study-level points and caveats: CMV carriers having the relevant HLA were flagged by cumulative public TCR beta family frequency.

MiXCR, run by TCRdb on the reads, gives a single entry per CDR3 protein. The repertoire holds 680,000 or so distinct CDR3 sequences, with approximately 33% as singletons. Remarks on this clonotype: Its antigen remains unknown.

The CDR3 spans 14 residues. Germline CDR1 and CDR2: SGDLS and YYNGEE. The V end was cut by 0 bases, the J end by 4 bases, with 10 bases between. Sequencing used cultured PBMCs, obtained from culture after CMV antigen stimulation. V gene TRBV9 combines with J gene TRBJ1-1; possibly TRBD1 for D (6 bases). This sequence originates from a human donor in good health (CMV status not recorded). Some clones in this sample may be carry-over from other donors' samples. The DNA for the CDR3 is TGTGCCAGCAGCGTAGATCAGGGGACCACTGAAGCTTTCTTT. Protein product: CASSVDQGTTEAFF.